The next 29 T cell receptor beta chains were all read from a single sample in a study of blood T cell repertoires in COVID-19 (dated by TCRdb to the early 2020s). Library prep was done by the immunoSEQ multiplex PCR assay. Not all clones reach the TCRdb copy of this immuneACCESS table, which keeps in-frame sequences only. Checked studies attribute under half of the gap to unresolved V genes and leave the rest unexplained. The sample table shows under 300,000 clones, and around 86% are seen once. Roughly 1.9% of the sample goes to the ten largest clones. Material for sequencing was peripheral blood. The receptors were gathered from a man younger than 40 who had recovered from COVID-19.

The J gene is TRBJ1-6, the V gene TRBV18; the D is unclear. The CDR3 totals 14 residues. CDR1 and CDR2 (germline): KGHSH, LQKENI. Trimming took off 2 bases at V and 7 bases at J, with 9 bases between the two ends. CDR3 residues: CASSPGYGNSPLHF. CDR3 DNA: TGTGCCAGCTCACCAGGGTACGGGAATTCACCCCTCCACTTT.

The chain couples TRBV5-8 to TRBJ2-7, with a weak D call TRBD1 (6 bases). The CDR3 has 8 residues. V was cut by 5 bases and J by 12 bases, with 6 bases left in between. Germline V gene lookup returns CDR1 SGHTS and CDR2 YDEGEE. This CDR3 reads CASRGGYV. The CDR3 DNA sequence: TGTGCCAGCAGAGGGGGGTACGTC.

This chain links TRBV3-1 (or the pseudogene TRBV3-2) with TRBJ2-3; tentative D call: TRBD1 (6 bases). The V gene lost 4 bases and the J gene lost 0 bases, with 11 bases spanning the gap. Per the germline V gene, CDR1 is LGHDT and CDR2 is YNNKEL (reference sequence). The CDR3 totals 15 residues. Here the CDR3 reads CASSRGHLSTDTQYF. The CDR3 DNA reads TGTGCCAGCAGCCGGGGACATCTTAGCACAGATACGCAGTATTTT.

A note on this clone: In the same sample, other DNA sequences code for this CDR3. The CDR3 DNA reads TGCAGTGCTCGTCAAGAGACCCAGTACTTC. It encodes CSARQETQYF. The rearrangement links TRBV20-1 to TRBJ2-5, with no clear D. The germline V gene encodes CDR1 DFQATT and CDR2 SNEGSKA (reference sequence). The CDR3 has 10 residues. V lost 5 bases to trimming and J lost 2 bases, with 3 bases between them.

In this sample, this clone turned up once. This chain joins TRBV3-1 (or the pseudogene TRBV3-2) and TRBJ1-6, with no clear D. This CDR3 spans 18 amino acids. Deletions cut 2 bases from V and 0 bases from J, with 14 bases between. Germline V lookup: CDR1 LGHDT, CDR2 YNNKEL (reference sequence). In nucleotides, the CDR3 is TGTGCCAGCAGCCAATCCGCCCTGGGGAGCTCCTATAATTCACCCCTCCACTTT. Its translation: CASSQSALGSSYNSPLHF.

The rearrangement joins TRBV29-1 to TRBJ1-1; 7 positions agree with TRBD1. This CDR3 is built from 13 residues. With V trimmed by 6 bases and J by 2 bases, 6 bases remained unmatched. Per the germline V gene, CDR1 is SQVTM and CDR2 is ANQGSEA. Here the CDR3 DNA reads TGCAGCGTGGGCTACAGGGGTAACACTGAAGCTTTCTTT. Protein sequence: CSVGYRGNTEAFF. The full variable domain, in which reference TRBV29-1 and TRBJ1-1 provide the parts outside the CDR3, is SAVISQKPSRDICQRGTSLTIQCQVDSQVTMMFWYRQQPGQSLTLIATANQGSEATYESGFVIDKFPISRPNLTFSTLTVSNMSPEDSSIYLCSVGYRGNTEAFFGQGTRLTVV.

The gene calls are TRBV4-1 and TRBJ2-7; D possibly corresponds to TRBD1 (5 bases). Germline lookup yields CDR1 MGHRA and CDR2 YSYEKL. The CDR3 is made up of 15 amino acids. The V and J ends lost 1 base and 1 base respectively, with 11 bases between them. This CDR3 is CASSQGSDSSYEQYF. The CDR3 region has the DNA TGCGCCAGCAGCCAAGGATCCGACAGTTCCTACGAGCAGTACTTC.

The chain employs TRBV5-1 and TRBJ2-3; TRBD2 matches at 7 bases. Germline CDR1 is SGHRS and CDR2 is YFSETQ. The CDR3 contains 14 residues. With V trimmed by 3 bases and J by 1 base, 2 bases remained unmatched. The CDR3 here is CASSSLAGTDTQYF. DNA for the CDR3: TGCGCCAGCAGCTCGCTAGCGGGCACAGATACGCAGTATTTT.

The J gene is TRBJ2-5, the V gene TRBV7-3; weak D call: TRBD2 (5 bases). CDR1 is SGHTA and CDR2 is FQGTGA in the germline V gene. This CDR3 contains 13 residues. The V gene lost 5 bases and the J gene lost 1 base, with 8 bases spanning the gap. CDR3: CASSRGPQETQYF. The CDR3 DNA reads as TGTGCCAGCAGCCGGGGTCCCCAAGAGACCCAGTACTTC.

The J gene is TRBJ2-5, the V gene TRBV11-1; D is undetermined. The V and J ends lost 5 bases and 2 bases respectively, with 6 bases between them. The CDR3 totals 12 residues. Germline CDR1 and CDR2: SGHAT and FQDESV (reference sequence). The CDR3 reads CASSGPQETQYF. The CDR3 coding sequence is TGTGCCAGCAGCGGGCCACAAGAGACCCAGTACTTC. Complete variable domain (other parts from reference TRBV11-1 and TRBJ2-5): EAEVAQSPRYKITEKSQAVAFWCDPISGHATLYWYRQILGQGPELLVQFQDESVVDDSQLPKDRFSAERLKGVDSTLKIQPAELGDSAMYLCASSGPQETQYFGPGTRLLVL.

The chain has TRBV18 and TRBJ2-2, with 9 bases identical to TRBD2. V shed 4 bases and J 5 bases; nucleotides not matched to a gene: 2. The germline V gene encodes CDR1 KGHSH and CDR2 LQKENI. The CDR3 sequence is 14 residues long. CDR3 sequence reads: CASSLAGETGELFF. Written as DNA, the CDR3 is TGTGCCAGCTCACTAGCGGGGGAGACCGGGGAGCTGTTTTTT.

The chain links TRBV28 to TRBJ1-2, with D perhaps TRBD1 (5 bases). The CDR3 sequence is 12 residues long. Germline-derived CDR1 and CDR2 are MDHEN and SYDVKM. The V end was cut by 8 bases, the J end by 1 base, with 8 bases between. Here the CDR3 DNA reads TGTGCCAGCTCCCAGGGTAACTATGGCTACACCTTC. Residues: CASSQGNYGYTF.

The chain carries TRBV2 and TRBJ2-7, with a weak D call TRBD2 (7 bases). Germline values: CDR1 SNHLY, CDR2 FYNNEI. The CDR3 sequence is 15 residues long. Deletions cut 7 bases from V and 3 bases from J, with 19 bases between. DNA for the CDR3: TGTGCCAGCAATCGTGGGGGGGGGCACTACTACGAGCAGTACGTC. This codes for CASNRGGGHYYEQYV.

The chain couples TRBV9 to TRBJ2-7; perhaps TRBD1 as D (6 bases). Germline CDR1 is SGDLS and CDR2 is YYNGEE. The CDR3 extends over 14 amino acids. V dropped 4 bases and J dropped 3 bases, with 14 bases sitting between them. CDR3 amino acids: CASSPRTEVYEQYF. The CDR3, as DNA: TGTGCCAGCAGCCCCCGGACAGAAGTCTACGAGCAGTACTTC.

This clone was observed a single time. The chain recombines TRBV28 with TRBJ2-1; 7 nucleotides match TRBD2. The length of the CDR3 is 14 residues. Germline CDR1 is MDHEN and CDR2 is SYDVKM. V was clipped by 3 bases and J by 5 bases; unmatched bases: 4. The CDR3: CASSLGGDHNEQFF. In nucleotides, the CDR3 is TGTGCCAGCAGTTTGGGGGGGGACCACAATGAGCAGTTCTTC.

The chain joins TRBV7-2 to TRBJ2-7; 8 bases map to TRBD2. The CDR3 contains 15 residues. V dropped 2 bases and J dropped 3; count of bases not matched to a gene: 6. CDR1 and CDR2 (germline): SGHTA, FQGNSA. DNA of the CDR3: TGTGCCAGCAGCTTATCGGGGGGGCTCATCTACGAGCAGTACTTC. It yields the protein CASSLSGGLIYEQYF.

This chain joins TRBV9 and TRBJ2-5, with D uncertain. There are 16 residues in the CDR3. The germline V gene encodes CDR1 SGDLS and CDR2 YYNGEE. V lost 1 base to trimming and J lost 1 base, with 14 bases between them. The CDR3 here is CASSVSPKAGQETQYF. The DNA for the CDR3 is TGTGCCAGCAGCGTATCCCCGAAGGCAGGCCAAGAGACCCAGTACTTC.

V and J are TRBV9 and TRBJ2-5; 11 bases align to TRBD1. Germline V CDR1 and CDR2: SGDLS, YYNGEE. The CDR3 totals 15 residues. V shed 4 bases, J shed 5 bases, and the junction held 7 bases outside the gene matches. CDR3 DNA: TGTGCCAGCAGCATCCGGACAGGGGGCTCTGAGACCCAGTACTTC. The encoded protein is CASSIRTGGSETQYF.

The rearrangement links TRBV27 to TRBJ1-6; D ambiguous. The CDR3 has 14 residues. V was shortened by 5 bases and J by 3 bases, with 8 bases between the two germline ends. Germline assignment: CDR1 MNHEY and CDR2 SMNVEV (reference sequence). The CDR3 sequence: CASSSEVYNSPLHF. The CDR3 coding sequence is TGTGCCAGCAGTAGCGAGGTCTATAATTCACCCCTCCACTTT.

The chain is built from TRBV7-8 and TRBJ1-1; D is uncertain. This CDR3 is 22 amino acids long. Trimming took 1 base from V and 0 from J, leaving 30 bases between them. Germline V gene data show CDR1 as SGHVS and CDR2 as FQNEAQ. CDR3 sequence reads: CASSLVRQSRSGSRWVNTEAFF. The CDR3 DNA sequence: TGTGCCAGCAGCTTAGTTCGCCAATCCCGTTCGGGATCCCGTTGGGTGAACACTGAAGCTTTCTTT.

V is TRBV7-9 and J is TRBJ1-3; 8 bases line up with TRBD1. In germline, CDR1 is SEHNR, CDR2 FQNEAQ (reference sequence). J gave up 4 bases and V 4 bases, and 15 bases lay outside the gene matches. CDR3 length: 18 residues. CDR3 DNA: TGTGCCAGCAGCTCAAGACAGGGGACAACACTTGGCGGAAACACCATATATTTT. Its translation: CASSSRQGTTLGGNTIYF.

The chain is built from TRBV5-1 and TRBJ1-2; 9 nucleotides agree with TRBD1. The CDR3 is 15 residues long. CDR1 SGHRS and CDR2 YFSETQ come from the germline V gene. The V gene end was trimmed by 3 bases and the J gene end by 10 bases; junction bases not matched to a gene: 13. The CDR3 is CASSSGDRANYFYTF. The CDR3 bases are TGCGCCAGCAGCTCCGGGGACAGGGCGAACTATTTCTACACCTTC. Drawing the rest from reference TRBV5-1 and TRBJ1-2, the complete variable domain is KAGVTQTPRYLIKTRGQQVTLSCSPISGHRSVSWYQQTPGQGLQFLFEYFSETQRNKGNFPGRFSGRQFSNSRSEMNVSTLELGDSALYLCASSSGDRANYFYTFGSGTRLTVV.

The chain is built from TRBV2 and TRBJ1-3, with D hard to call. This CDR3 comprises 14 residues. V was cut by 3 bases and J by 4 bases, with 10 bases left in between. Germline assignment: CDR1 SNHLY and CDR2 FYNNEI. The CDR3 nucleotides are TGTGCCAGCAGTGATCGCTTAGCCGGAAACACCATATATTTT. Protein product: CASSDRLAGNTIYF.

The V and J genes are TRBV7-9 and TRBJ1-3; D is perhaps TRBD1 (5 bases). The CDR3 is made up of 15 amino acids. Per the germline V gene, CDR1 is SEHNR and CDR2 is FQNEAQ (reference sequence). V lost 4 bases, J lost 4 bases, and 14 bases lay in between. The CDR3 spells CASSSKTVTGNTIYF. The CDR3 DNA follows: TGTGCCAGCAGCTCAAAGACAGTTACCGGAAACACCATATATTTT.

The chain recombines TRBV5-1 with TRBJ1-6; TRBD1 might be the D (6 bases). V lost 0 bases and J 9 bases, leaving 10 bases between the germline ends. The CDR3 contains 14 residues. From germline, CDR1 is SGHRS and CDR2 YFSETQ. The CDR3 coding sequence is TGCGCCAGCAGCTTGGCCAGGGGTTCTTCACCCCTCCACTTT. Amino acids: CASSLARGSSPLHF.

The chain employs TRBV5-6 and TRBJ1-6; no reliable D call. The CDR3 runs 13 residues. Trimming removed 2 bases at V and 4 bases at J, with 4 bases between. CDR1 SGHDT and CDR2 YYEEEE come from the germline V gene. CDR3 coding DNA: TGTGCCAGCAGCTTACAATATAATTCACCCCTCCACTTT. Its translation is CASSLQYNSPLHF. Full variable domain (missing parts from reference TRBV5-6 and TRBJ1-6): DAGVTQSPTHLIKTRGQQVTLRCSPKSGHDTVSWYQQALGQGPQFIFQYYEEEERQRGNFPDRFSGHQFPNYSSELNVNALLLGDSALYLCASSLQYNSPLHFGNGTRLTVT.

The chain recombines TRBV3-1 (or the pseudogene TRBV3-2) with TRBJ1-1; tentatively, D is TRBD1 (6 bases). V gave up 1 base and J gave up 4 bases, with 10 bases separating them. The CDR3 covers 14 residues. Germline CDR1 reads LGHDT; CDR2 reads YNNKEL (reference sequence). CDR3 loop: CASSQVDRGTEAFF. Here the CDR3 DNA reads TGTGCCAGCAGCCAAGTGGACAGAGGCACTGAAGCTTTCTTT.

The chain links TRBV11-2 to TRBJ1-5; D gene unclear. Germline V CDR1 and CDR2: SGHAT, FQNNGV. The V and J ends lost 1 base and 4 bases respectively, with 8 bases between them. This CDR3 has 14 amino acids. The CDR3 spells CASSLVPHNQPQHF. Written as DNA, the CDR3 is TGTGCCAGCAGCTTAGTCCCACATAATCAGCCCCAGCATTTT.

V is TRBV24-1 and J is TRBJ1-1; TRBD1 might be the D (6 bases). Germline CDR1 and CDR2: KGHDR and SFDVKD. The CDR3 length is 20 residues. V was shortened by 0 bases and J by 2 bases, with 24 bases between the two germline ends. The CDR3 loop reads CATSDLGGTHSFQANTEAFF. DNA of the CDR3: TGTGCCACCAGTGATTTGGGGGGCACCCACAGTTTCCAGGCAAACACTGAAGCTTTCTTT.